Each of the 10 T cell receptor beta chains below was sequenced from the same sample in a study of T cell responses to AZD1222 COVID-19 vaccine. The data were produced by immunoSEQ multiplex PCR, yet TCRdb's version contains in-frame clones alone and is incomplete. The sample has approximately 70,000 clones; 80% are singletons. Sequencing was performed on peripheral blood, taken 28 days after the second AZD1222 dose. These receptors came from an adult who received the AZD1222 COVID-19 vaccine.

The CDR3 DNA reads TGTGCCAGCAGCCAAGGACAGGGCGCCACTGAAGCTTTCTTT. Its translation is CASSQGQGATEAFF. The rearrangement joins TRBV4-2 to TRBJ1-1, with 7 bases fitting TRBD1. CDR1 is LGHNA, CDR2 YNFKEQ, per germline. Unmatched junction bases numbered 3, after V lost 1 base and J lost 4 bases. CDR3 length: 14 residues.

This sequence joins TRBV5-1 and TRBJ1-1, with D unclear. Looked up from germline, CDR1 is SGHRS and CDR2 is YFSETQ. The CDR3 contains 13 residues. Trimming took 7 bases from V and 5 from J, leaving 15 bases between them. The CDR3 sequence: CASAAERRTEAFF. The CDR3, as DNA: TGCGCCAGCGCAGCCGAGAGGAGGACTGAAGCTTTCTTT.

The chain couples TRBV4-1 to TRBJ1-2; no firm D call. Germline CDR1 reads MGHRA; CDR2 reads YSYEKL. CDR3 length equals 15 residues. Between the trimmed V and J ends, which lost 4 bases and 7 bases, there was a span of 19 bases. The CDR3 sequence is CASSLFSLLAGGYTF. The CDR3 DNA reads TGCGCCAGCAGCCTTTTTTCGCTTCTGGCGGGTGGCTACACCTTC.

This chain connects TRBV6-5 to TRBJ2-7, with a possible D match to TRBD2 (6 bases). V was trimmed by 0 bases and J by 6 bases, leaving 15 bases between them. Germline V gene data show CDR1 as MNHEY and CDR2 as SVGAGI. The CDR3 contains 15 residues. The CDR3 sequence: CASSYSPGETGEQYF. The CDR3 region has the DNA TGTGCCAGCAGTTACTCGCCGGGGGAAACTGGCGAGCAGTACTTC.

The rearrangement uses TRBV9 and TRBJ1-1; TRBD1 aligns across 7 bases. The CDR3 length is 17 residues. Germline trimming cut 1 base from V and 3 bases from J; bases unmatched to any gene: 12. In germline, CDR1 is SGDLS, CDR2 YYNGEE. CDR3 loop: CASSVSDRSKRYTEAFF. CDR3 in DNA: TGTGCCAGCAGCGTATCGGACAGGTCAAAAAGGTACACTGAAGCTTTCTTT.

V is TRBV7-8 and J is TRBJ1-5, with D unresolved. Trimming left V 5 bases short and J 3 bases short, with 14 bases between. CDR1 and CDR2 from the germline V gene are SGHVS and FQNEAQ. The CDR3 is 15 residues long. The chain's CDR3 is CASSPAREINQPQHF. The CDR3 region has the DNA TGTGCCAGCAGCCCGGCCCGGGAGATCAATCAGCCCCAGCATTTT. The full variable domain, completed using reference TRBV7-8 and TRBJ1-5, is GAGVSQSPRYKVAKRGQDVALRCDPISGHVSLFWYQQALGQGPEFLTYFQNEAQLDKSGLPSDRFFAERPEGSVSTLKIQRTQQEDSAVYLCASSPAREINQPQHFGDGTRLSIL.

J is TRBJ2-7 and V is TRBV30; 10 nucleotides line up with TRBD1. CDR1 is GTSNPN and CDR2 is SVGIG in the germline V gene (reference sequence). Trimming cost V 0 bases and J 5 bases; bases outside gene matches: 4. This CDR3 comprises 14 residues. In nucleotides, the CDR3 is TGTGCCTGGAGTGTAAGCGGGACAGGGGACGAGCAGTACTTC. Its translation: CAWSVSGTGDEQYF. Variable domain in full (rest from reference TRBV30 and TRBJ2-7): SQTIHQWPATLVQPVGSPLSLECTVEGTSNPNLYWYRQAAGRGLQLLFYSVGIGQISSEVPQNLSASRPQDRQFILSSKKLLLSDSGFYLCAWSVSGTGDEQYFGPGTRLTVT.

This chain joins TRBV19 and TRBJ1-2, with D unresolved. Germline CDR1 is LNHDA and CDR2 is SQIVND (reference sequence). V dropped 7 bases and J dropped 5 bases, with 17 bases sitting between them. The CDR3 length is 14 residues. The DNA of the CDR3 is TGTGCCAGTACCCCTCTGGGAGCGGTTTATGGCTACACCTTC. It is translated as CASTPLGAVYGYTF.

The chain employs TRBV3-1 (or the pseudogene TRBV3-2) and TRBJ2-7; 7 nucleotides match TRBD2. The CDR3 covers 12 residues. Trimming removed 8 bases from V and 7 bases from J; junction bases left unmatched: 8. CDR1 and CDR2 (germline): LGHDT, YNNKEL (reference sequence). CDR3 bases: TGTGCCAGCGGACCCGGGGGGAAAGAGCAGTACTTC. Translation gives CASGPGGKEQYF.

V usage is TRBV7-9 and J usage is TRBJ1-4; 9 bases agree with TRBD1. The CDR3 has 13 residues. The trim removed 1 base at V and 10 bases at J, leaving 1 base unmatched. Germline CDR1 and CDR2: SEHNR and FQNEAQ (reference sequence). CDR3 loop: CASSLGQGGKLFF. The CDR3, as DNA: TGTGCCAGCAGCTTAGGACAGGGGGGAAAACTGTTTTTT.